The subject of this entry is one T cell receptor (beta chain). Its antigen is undetermined. This sample was taken from a study of CD8+ T cells in alopecia areata. Study details: Tofacitinib lasted 6 to 18 months, then 6 months off drug.

Isolated RNA was reverse transcribed into cDNA used as the sequencing template. Data came from immunoSEQ multiplex PCR; TCRdb stores just in-frame clones and leaves some out. The table has around 180,000 clones, roughly 60% seen once. Treatment: oral pan-JAK inhibitor, 5-10 mg twice daily. Study-level results: Relative to mice, TCR sharing across patients was less clear, a difference possibly HLA-related.

Germline V gene lookup returns CDR1 SGHRS and CDR2 YFSETQ. V gave up 0 bases and J gave up 5 bases, with 11 bases separating them. The CDR3 is 14 amino acids. The TCR comes from a human donor with alopecia areata. The genes are TRBV5-1 and TRBJ2-5; D tentatively fits TRBD1 or TRBD2 (5 bases each). The specimen comprised CD4+ T cells sorted from blood, sampled at week 24, from a patient treated with tofacitinib. CDR3 in DNA: TGCGCCAGCAGCTTGGATAATCGGGGCGAGACCCAGTACTTC. Translation gives CASSLDNRGETQYF.